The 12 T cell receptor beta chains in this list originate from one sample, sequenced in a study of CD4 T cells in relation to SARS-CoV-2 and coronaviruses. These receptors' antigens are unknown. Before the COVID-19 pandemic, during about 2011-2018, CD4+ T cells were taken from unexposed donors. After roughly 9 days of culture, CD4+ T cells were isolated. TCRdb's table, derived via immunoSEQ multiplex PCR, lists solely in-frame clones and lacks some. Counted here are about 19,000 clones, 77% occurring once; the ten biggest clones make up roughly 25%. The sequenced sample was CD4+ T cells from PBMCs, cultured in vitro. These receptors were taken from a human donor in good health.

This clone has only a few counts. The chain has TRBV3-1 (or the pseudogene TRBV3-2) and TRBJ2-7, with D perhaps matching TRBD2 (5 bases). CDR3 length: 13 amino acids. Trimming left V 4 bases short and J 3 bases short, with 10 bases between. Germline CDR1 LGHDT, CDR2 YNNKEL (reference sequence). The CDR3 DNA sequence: TGTGCCAGCAGCCTTCCACGGGGCTACGAGCAGTACTTC. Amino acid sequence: CASSLPRGYEQYF.

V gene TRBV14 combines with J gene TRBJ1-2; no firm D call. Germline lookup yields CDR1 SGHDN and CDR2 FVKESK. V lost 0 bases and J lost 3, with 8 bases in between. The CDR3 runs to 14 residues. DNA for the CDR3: TGTGCCAGCAGCCAAGAGGGGAGATACTATGGCTACACCTTC. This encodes CASSQEGRYYGYTF.

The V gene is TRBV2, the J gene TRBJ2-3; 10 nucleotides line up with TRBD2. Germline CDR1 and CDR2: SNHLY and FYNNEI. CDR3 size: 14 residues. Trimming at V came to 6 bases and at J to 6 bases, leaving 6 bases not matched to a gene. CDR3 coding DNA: TGTGCCAGCAGCAAACTAGCGGGAACTGATACGCAGTATTTT. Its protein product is CASSKLAGTDTQYF.

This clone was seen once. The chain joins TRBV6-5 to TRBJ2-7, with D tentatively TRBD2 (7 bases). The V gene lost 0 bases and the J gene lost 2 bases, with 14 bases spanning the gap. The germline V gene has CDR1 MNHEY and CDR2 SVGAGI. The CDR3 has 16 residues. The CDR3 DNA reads TGTGCCAGCAGTTACTCGACCCTAGGGGGGGCCTACGAGCAGTACTTC. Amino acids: CASSYSTLGGAYEQYF.

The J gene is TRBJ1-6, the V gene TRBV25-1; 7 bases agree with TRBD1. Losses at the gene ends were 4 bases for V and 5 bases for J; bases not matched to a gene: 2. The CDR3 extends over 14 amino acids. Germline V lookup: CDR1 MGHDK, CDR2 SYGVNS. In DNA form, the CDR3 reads TGTGCCAGCAGTGTACAGGGGAATAATTCACCCCTCCACTTT. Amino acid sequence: CASSVQGNNSPLHF. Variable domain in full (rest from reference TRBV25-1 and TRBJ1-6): EADIYQTPRYLVIGTGKKITLECSQTMGHDKMYWYQQDPGMELHLIHYSYGVNSTEKGDLSSESTVSRIRTEHFPLTLESARPSHTSQYLCASSVQGNNSPLHFGNGTRLTVT.

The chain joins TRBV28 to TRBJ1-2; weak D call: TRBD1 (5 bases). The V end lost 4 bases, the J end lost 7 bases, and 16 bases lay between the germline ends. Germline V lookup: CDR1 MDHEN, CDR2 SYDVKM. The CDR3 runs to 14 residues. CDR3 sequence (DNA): TGTGCCAGCAGTTCGACCGGGGGGTATGGTGGCTACACCTTC. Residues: CASSSTGGYGGYTF.

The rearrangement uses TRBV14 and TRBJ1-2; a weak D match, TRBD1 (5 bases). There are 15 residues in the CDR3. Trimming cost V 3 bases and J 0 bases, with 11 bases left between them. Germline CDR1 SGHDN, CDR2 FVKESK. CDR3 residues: CASSQNGAANYGYTF. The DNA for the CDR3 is TGTGCCAGCAGCCAGAACGGGGCGGCTAACTATGGCTACACCTTC.

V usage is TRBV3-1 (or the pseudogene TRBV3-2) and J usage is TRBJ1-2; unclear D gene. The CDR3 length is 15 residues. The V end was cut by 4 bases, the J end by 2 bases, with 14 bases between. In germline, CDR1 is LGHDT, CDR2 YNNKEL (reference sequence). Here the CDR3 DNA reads TGTGCCAGCAGCCCCAACCTGGCGGCGAACTATGGCTACACCTTC. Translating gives CASSPNLAANYGYTF.

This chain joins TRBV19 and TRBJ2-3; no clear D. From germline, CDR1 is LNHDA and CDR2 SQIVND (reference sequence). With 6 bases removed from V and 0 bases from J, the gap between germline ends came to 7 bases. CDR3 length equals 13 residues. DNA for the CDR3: TGTGCCAGTAGCGACACTAGCACAGATACGCAGTATTTT. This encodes CASSDTSTDTQYF. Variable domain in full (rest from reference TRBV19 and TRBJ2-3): DGGITQSPKYLFRKEGQNVTLSCEQNLNHDAMYWYRQDPGQGLRLIYYSQIVNDFQKGDIAEGYSVSREKKESFPLTVTSAQKNPTAFYLCASSDTSTDTQYFGPGTRLTVL.

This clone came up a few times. This CDR3 is CASSLGRIGYQGDNSPLHF. The CDR3 nucleotides are TGTGCCAGCAGCTTAGGGCGGATTGGGTATCAGGGGGATAATTCACCCCTCCACTTT. This chain connects TRBV11-2 to TRBJ1-6, with 7 bases identical to TRBD1. Germline values: CDR1 SGHAT, CDR2 FQNNGV. The CDR3 totals 19 residues. V shed 1 base, J shed 5 bases, and the junction held 14 bases outside the gene matches.

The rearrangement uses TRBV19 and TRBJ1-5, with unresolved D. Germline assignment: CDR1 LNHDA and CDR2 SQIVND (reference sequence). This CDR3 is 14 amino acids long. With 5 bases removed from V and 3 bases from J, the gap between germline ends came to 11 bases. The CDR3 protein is CASSDRASNQPQHF. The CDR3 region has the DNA TGTGCCAGTAGTGACCGGGCCTCCAATCAGCCCCAGCATTTT.

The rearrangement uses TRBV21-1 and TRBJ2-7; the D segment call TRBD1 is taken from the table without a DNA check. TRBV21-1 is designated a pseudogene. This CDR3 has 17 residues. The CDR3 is CASSIARPGQGSYEQYF. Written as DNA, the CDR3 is TGTGCCAGCAGCATTGCCCGACCGGGACAGGGGTCCTACGAGCAGTACTTC.